This T cell receptor (beta chain) was recorded in a study of T cell responses to AZD1222 COVID-19 vaccine. In germline, CDR1 is MNHNY, CDR2 SVGAGI (reference sequence). Trimming stripped 6 bases from V and 6 bases from J, with 11 bases between. The CDR3 runs to 12 residues. Assay: immunoSEQ multiplex PCR; the TCRdb copy retains only in-frame clones and omits some. The profile covers around 120,000 clones, with 92% appearing a single time and approximately 8% taken by the ten largest. This clonotype was sampled from an adult who received the AZD1222 COVID-19 vaccine. The material was peripheral blood, obtained 28 days after the second AZD1222 dose. The chain is built from TRBV6-6 and TRBJ1-2; D not certain. CDR3 coding DNA: TGTGCCAGCAGCGATAACTATAATGGCTACACCTTC. Protein product: CASSDNYNGYTF.